Here is one T cell receptor (beta chain) with its context. The antigen is unknown. The data are from a study of regulatory dendritic cells for organ transplantation. Findings of the study overall: Naive CD4+ and CD8+ repertoires were highly diverse; memory CD8+ was most oligoclonal. Mature dendritic cells appeared to drive more memory CD8+ clonal expansion than regulatory ones.

The CDR3 covers 16 residues. V trimming: 4 bases; J trimming: 8 bases; junction bases outside the gene matches: 11. In germline, CDR1 is SGHVS, CDR2 FQNEAQ. Sequencing used immunoSEQ multiplex PCR; TCRdb keeps in-frame clones, though not all of them. The sample lists almost 35,000 clones, 85% to 90% occurring once. The chain links TRBV7-8 to TRBJ1-2, with 12 bases aligning to TRBD1. The source is a human donor in good health. The source material was naive CD4+ T cells from blood. The subset is: CD45RA+ naive T cells. The CDR3 loop reads CASSSGVGQGARGYTF. In DNA form, the CDR3 reads TGTGCCAGCAGCTCGGGGGTGGGACAGGGGGCGAGAGGCTACACCTTC.